This TCR beta chain was captured in a study of blood T cell repertoires in COVID-19. About the study: Both acute and convalescent COVID-19 samples were obtained from the United States, Italy and Spain. Sample material is recorded as cDNA or gDNA derived from T cells, B-cell-depleted T cells, or PBMCs.

The CDR3 consists of 15 residues. CDR1 and CDR2 (germline): GTSNPN, SVGIG (reference sequence). V lost 2 bases to trimming and J lost 5 bases, with 18 bases between them. Source study methods: Using reference gene primer amplification, nucleated cell counts were estimated. Produced via immunoSEQ multiplex PCR; TCRdb's table is partial and in-frame only. The DNA gave D and trimming, while V, J and clone size come from that table. Here the sample spans fewer than 250,000 clones, roughly 90% being singletons. This chain uses TRBV30 with TRBJ1-1; D unclear. The origin of this receptor is a woman aged 55-75 years with acute or convalescent COVID-19. What was sequenced was peripheral blood. CDR3 coding DNA: TGTGCCTGGAGTTCCACCCCGGAGGAGGGAACTGAAGCTTTCTTT. This codes for CAWSSTPEEGTEAFF.